A few counts support the clone carrying this T cell receptor beta chain. Its matching antigen is unknown. The CDR3 spans 15 residues. V lost 1 base to trimming and J lost 5 bases, with 9 bases between them. Per germline, CDR1 SGHVS and CDR2 FNYEAQ. The entry originates in a study of cytomegalovirus exposure and HLA in healthy donors. Study-wide results and limits: Compared with the approximately 680-donor mean, an Asian-associated ancestry cluster reportedly had fewer N-insertions, according to a later analysis.

PCR primers comprised 60 Vbeta and 13 Jbeta primers. Only in-frame clones appear in the TCRdb table, and some are missing; sequencing was by immunoSEQ multiplex PCR. The sample lists some 120,000 clones; over 65% were seen once. Material: PBMCs. The chain recombines TRBV7-6 with TRBJ1-6, with no clear D. The clonotype originates from a man aged 50 or older in good health and CMV-seronegative. The CDR3 nucleotides are TGTGCCAGCAGCTTAGGGCCTTTCGATAATTCACCCCTCCACTTT. Its protein product is CASSLGPFDNSPLHF. Supplemented by reference TRBV7-6 and TRBJ1-6, the full variable domain reads GAGVSQSPRYKVTKRGQDVALRCDPISGHVSLYWYRQALGQGPEFLTYFNYEAQQDKSGLPNDRFSAERPEGSISTLTIQRTEQRDSAMYRCASSLGPFDNSPLHFGNGTRLTVT.